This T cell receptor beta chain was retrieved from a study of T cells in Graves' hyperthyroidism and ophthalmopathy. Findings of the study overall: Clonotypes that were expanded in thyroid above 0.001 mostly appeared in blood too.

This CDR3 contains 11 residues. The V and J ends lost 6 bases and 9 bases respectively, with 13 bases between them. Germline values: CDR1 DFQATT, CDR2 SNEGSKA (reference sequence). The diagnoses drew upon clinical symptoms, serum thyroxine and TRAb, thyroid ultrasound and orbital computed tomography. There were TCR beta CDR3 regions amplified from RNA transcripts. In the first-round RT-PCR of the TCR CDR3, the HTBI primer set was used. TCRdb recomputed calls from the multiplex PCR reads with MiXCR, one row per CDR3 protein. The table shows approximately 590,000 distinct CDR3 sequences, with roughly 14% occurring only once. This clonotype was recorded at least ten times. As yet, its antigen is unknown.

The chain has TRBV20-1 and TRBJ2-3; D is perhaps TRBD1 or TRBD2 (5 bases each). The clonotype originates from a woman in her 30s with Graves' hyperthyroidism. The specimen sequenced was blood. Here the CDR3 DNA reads TGCAGTGCCTGGGACCCAGGAACGCAGTATTTT. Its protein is CSAWDPGTQYF.